A single sample is the source of the 8 T cell receptor beta chains below, sequenced in a study of T-cell reconstitution after alpha-beta-depleted transplantation in children. Preparing the TCRbeta library involved the use of unique molecular identifiers. TCRdb itself ran the PCR reads through MiXCR, one entry per CDR3 protein. The sample lists approximately 300,000 distinct CDR3 sequences; 11% were seen once. The sequencing used peripheral blood, collected 180 days after TCRalphabeta/CD19-depleted stem cell transplant. The receptor set was obtained from a male patient aged 2 to 10 who had a stem cell transplant for chronic granulomatous disease, so the T cells may come from the graft donor.

This clonotype was counted ten times or more. This sequence joins TRBV10-3 and TRBJ2-7; TRBD2 matches at 10 bases. After removal of 6 bases from V and 1 base from J, the junction contained 0 bases not matched to a gene. Germline V gene lookup returns CDR1 ENHRY and CDR2 SYGVKD. There are 13 residues in the CDR3. The chain's CDR3 is CAIRAGGSYEQYF. CDR3 nucleotides: TGTGCCATCAGAGCGGGAGGGTCCTACGAGCAGTACTTC.

CDR3 protein: CAIGPEPGAGANVLTF. CDR3 DNA sequence: TGTGCCATCGGCCCAGAGCCAGGGGCCGGGGCCAACGTCCTGACTTTC. V usage is TRBV21-1 and J usage is TRBJ2-6; the DNA was not compared with TRBD1, the D call given in the table. TRBV21-1 is an annotated pseudogene. The CDR3 covers 16 residues.

The sample holds many counts of this clonotype. This chain joins TRBV20-1 and TRBJ2-5; 8 bases line up with TRBD1. The CDR3 is 13 amino acids. V lost 5 bases, J lost 2 bases, and 4 bases stayed unmatched. Germline V CDR1 and CDR2: DFQATT, SNEGSKA (reference sequence). CDR3 coding DNA: TGCAGTGCTTCCGACAGGGGACAAGAGACCCAGTACTTC. This sequence encodes CSASDRGQETQYF.

Many counts were recorded for this clonotype. The chain combines TRBV4-3 with TRBJ2-3, with D uncertain. With 1 base removed from V and 2 bases from J, the gap between germline ends came to 16 bases. The CDR3 covers 17 residues. The germline CDR1 and CDR2 sequences are LGHNA and YSLEER. This CDR3 reads CASSQVIGQRYTDTQYF. CDR3 nucleotide sequence: TGCGCCAGCAGCCAAGTTATAGGGCAAAGATACACAGATACGCAGTATTTT.

This clonotype was seen repeatedly, ten times or more. The V gene is TRBV12-3 or TRBV12-4, the J gene TRBJ2-1; D is perhaps TRBD1 or TRBD2 (7 bases each). There are 15 residues in the CDR3. V shed 6 bases and J shed 4 bases, with 16 bases lying between them. CDR3 in DNA: TGTGCCAGCAGCATCAGGGGGGGGTTATACAATGAGCAGTTCTTC. It codes for CASSIRGGLYNEQFF.

Worth noting for this clonotype: A read error is likely, as this CDR3 ends without the conserved phenylalanine or tryptophan. The J gene is TRBJ1-5, the V gene TRBV20-1, with D maybe TRBD1 (6 bases). Trimming pared 3 bases from V and 6 bases from J, leaving 18 bases between. The CDR3 has 15 amino acids. CDR1 is DFQATT and CDR2 is SNEGSKA in the germline V gene (reference sequence). The CDR3 loop is CSASFQGGIGQPQHS. In DNA, the CDR3 is TGCAGTGCTAGCTTCCAAGGGGGAATAGGTCAGCCCCAGCATTCT.

This clonotype was observed many times. V is TRBV18 and J is TRBJ2-1, with 9 bases fitting TRBD2. Unmatched junction bases numbered 12, after V lost 2 bases and J lost 10 bases. Germline assignment: CDR1 KGHSH and CDR2 LQKENI. This CDR3 contains 16 residues. CDR3 amino acids: CASSPLASGTGGEQFF. In DNA, the CDR3 is TGTGCCAGCTCACCATTAGCTAGCGGGACCGGAGGGGAGCAGTTCTTC.

This clonotype was observed many times. J is TRBJ2-6 and V is TRBV20-1; the D gene is possibly TRBD2 (6 bases). The CDR3 runs to 17 residues. CDR1 and CDR2 from the germline V gene are DFQATT and SNEGSKA (reference sequence). V lost 3 bases, J lost 0 bases, and 15 bases lay in between. This CDR3 reads CSARSGGDVSGANVLTF. The CDR3 DNA is TGCAGTGCTAGGAGCGGCGGGGACGTCTCTGGGGCCAACGTCCTGACTTTC.